A single sample gave rise to the 15 T cell receptor beta chains below, sequenced in a study of blood T cell repertoires in COVID-19. Sequencing was performed with immunoSEQ multiplex PCR; in TCRdb, only in-frame clones are kept and a portion is missing. Here the sample spans around 68,000 clones, about 81% being singletons. Sequencing was done on a sample of peripheral blood. The receptor source for this set is a human donor in a cohort sampled during active COVID-19.

V and J are TRBV9 and TRBJ2-1; no definite D call. V lost 0 bases and J 8 bases, leaving 15 bases between the germline ends. Germline loops: CDR1 SGDLS, CDR2 YYNGEE. CDR3 length equals 15 residues. In DNA, the CDR3 is TGTGCCAGCAGCGTAGCCGGGTCCTCCGCCCATGAGCAGTTCTTC. This encodes CASSVAGSSAHEQFF.

The chain uses TRBV9 and TRBJ2-1; no reliable D call. The CDR3 loop spans 11 amino acids. CDR1 and CDR2 (germline): SGDLS, YYNGEE. Trimming shortened V by 3 bases and J by 5 bases, and 3 bases separated the two germline ends. As DNA, the CDR3 is TGTGCCAGCAGCGCTAACAATGAGCAGTTCTTC. Protein product: CASSANNEQFF.

This chain uses TRBV28 with TRBJ2-7, with 7 bases matching TRBD1. The ends lost 7 bases at V and 2 bases at J; junction bases unmatched: 8. The CDR3 loop spans 14 amino acids. Germline V gene data show CDR1 as MDHEN and CDR2 as SYDVKM. CDR3 region: CASTTTGQPYEQYF. The DNA of the CDR3 is TGTGCCAGCACCACAACGGGACAGCCCTACGAGCAGTACTTC.

This chain connects TRBV2 to TRBJ2-5, with D tentatively TRBD1 (5 bases). The length of the CDR3 is 14 residues. Looked up from germline, CDR1 is SNHLY and CDR2 is FYNNEI. V lost 4 bases to trimming and J lost 0 bases, with 9 bases between them. The CDR3 sequence is CASSVRTNQETQYF. The CDR3 nucleotides are TGTGCCAGCAGTGTCCGGACAAACCAAGAGACCCAGTACTTC.

The V and J genes are TRBV30 and TRBJ1-2, with D maybe TRBD1 (6 bases). V was shortened by 5 bases and J by 2 bases, with 9 bases between the two germline ends. Germline values: CDR1 GTSNPN, CDR2 SVGIG (reference sequence). This CDR3 has 12 residues. The CDR3 DNA reads as TGTGCCTGGGACAGGCAGAACTATGGCTACACCTTC. This codes for CAWDRQNYGYTF.

This clone came up a few times. This chain links TRBV28 with TRBJ2-7, with 8 bases lining up with TRBD1. CDR1 and CDR2 from the germline V gene are MDHEN and SYDVKM. CDR3 size: 13 residues. Trimming cost V 4 bases and J 7 bases; bases outside gene matches: 6. CDR3 DNA sequence: TGTGCCAGCAGTTCAGGGGGCCGGTGGGAGCAGTACTTC. Translating gives CASSSGGRWEQYF.

V usage is TRBV10-3 and J usage is TRBJ1-5, with D possibly being TRBD1 (5 bases). From germline, CDR1 is ENHRY and CDR2 SYGVKD. Trimming stripped 0 bases from V and 7 bases from J, with 13 bases between. The CDR3 has 15 amino acids. CDR3 protein: CAISESAGSTQPQHF. The CDR3 nucleotides are TGTGCCATCAGTGAGTCGGCAGGGTCAACCCAGCCCCAGCATTTT.

The chain employs TRBV20-1 and TRBJ2-1, with D possibly matching TRBD2 (6 bases). The length of the CDR3 is 11 residues. Germline-derived CDR1 and CDR2 are DFQATT and SNEGSKA (reference sequence). The V and J ends lost 2 bases and 9 bases respectively, with 8 bases between them. The CDR3 nucleotides read TGCAGTGCTAGATACGGGGGTGAGCAGTTCTTC. Amino acids: CSARYGGEQFF.

V usage is TRBV27 and J usage is TRBJ2-7, with 12 positions matching TRBD2. Germline V lookup: CDR1 MNHEY, CDR2 SMNVEV (reference sequence). V was pared by 6 bases and J by 4 bases, with 7 bases of the junction left unmatched. The CDR3 covers 15 residues. The CDR3 DNA follows: TGTGCCAGCAGAAAAGGGACTAGCGGGCTTTACGAGCAGTACTTC. Residues: CASRKGTSGLYEQYF.

V and J are TRBV4-1 and TRBJ1-1, with D hard to call. This CDR3 contains 15 residues. Germline values: CDR1 MGHRA, CDR2 YSYEKL. V lost 0 bases and J lost 4, with 12 bases in between. The CDR3 here is CASSQDSKAVTEAFF. CDR3 sequence (DNA): TGCGCCAGCAGCCAAGATTCCAAGGCGGTCACTGAAGCTTTCTTT.

This chain uses TRBV15 with TRBJ2-7; D not certain. Trimming took off 0 bases at V and 5 bases at J, with 5 bases between the two ends. Germline CDR1 and CDR2: LNHNV and YYDKDF (reference sequence). The CDR3 loop spans 12 amino acids. In DNA form, the CDR3 reads TGTGCCACCAGCAGAGATGAGAACGAGCAGTACTTC. Encoded protein: CATSRDENEQYF.

The chain joins TRBV7-9 to TRBJ1-1; 8 bases are shared with TRBD1. The V gene end was trimmed by 10 bases and the J gene end by 0 bases; junction bases not matched to a gene: 4. The CDR3 sequence is 13 residues long. CDR1 SEHNR and CDR2 FQNEAQ come from the germline V gene (reference sequence). The CDR3 protein is CATTTGVNTEAFF. For the CDR3, the DNA is TGTGCCACGACGACAGGGGTGAACACTGAAGCTTTCTTT.

This sequence joins TRBV20-1 and TRBJ1-2, with D perhaps matching TRBD1 (5 bases). V lost 5 bases, J lost 6 bases, and 10 bases lay in between. The CDR3 has 11 residues. CDR1 and CDR2 from the germline V gene are DFQATT and SNEGSKA (reference sequence). CDR3 loop: CSAFQGHGYTF. The DNA of the CDR3 is TGCAGTGCTTTCCAGGGTCATGGCTACACCTTC.

In its sample, this clone was seen a few times. This sequence joins TRBV28 and TRBJ2-3; 8 bases fit TRBD2. V lost 2 bases and J lost 3; bases outside the gene matches: 4. The CDR3 has 15 residues. Germline V gene lookup returns CDR1 MDHEN and CDR2 SYDVKM. CDR3 region: CASSLAGGGTDTQYF. Here the CDR3 DNA reads TGTGCCAGCAGTTTAGCGGGAGGTGGGACAGATACGCAGTATTTT.

By share, this clone ranks as medium-sized. The chain uses TRBV6-5 and TRBJ1-1; 9 nucleotides align to TRBD1. Germline-derived CDR1 and CDR2 are MNHEY and SVGAGI. Trimming at V came to 7 bases and at J to 4 bases, leaving 4 bases not matched to a gene. This CDR3 has 13 amino acids. The CDR3: CASNLQGATEAFF. CDR3 in DNA: TGTGCCAGCAACCTACAGGGGGCCACTGAAGCTTTCTTT.